This T cell receptor beta chain was sequenced in a study of blood T cell repertoires in COVID-19. This CDR3 contains 16 residues. Looked up from germline, CDR1 is MDHEN and CDR2 is SYDVKM. Trimming cost V 3 bases and J 0 bases, with 15 bases left between them. The assay was immunoSEQ multiplex PCR, and TCRdb's table has in-frame clones only and misses some. The sample consists of 150,000 to 200,000 clones, around 83% of them appearing once. The TCR was taken from a man between 65 and 85 years old who had recovered from COVID-19. Sample: peripheral blood. The genes are TRBV28 and TRBJ2-7, with D possibly being TRBD1 (7 bases). The CDR3 loop reads CASSFGGTVVSYEQYF. The CDR3 DNA follows: TGTGCCAGCAGTTTCGGCGGGACAGTTGTCTCCTACGAGCAGTACTTC.